This passage covers 16 T cell receptor beta chains from one sample sequenced in a study of shared clonotypes between healthy human individuals. Sequenced by immunoSEQ multiplex PCR; TCRdb stores in-frame clones only, minus some. The repertoire holds 400,000 to 600,000 clones, with 70% to 80% as singletons. The material sequenced was PBMCs. The source is a woman in her forties in good health. Some clones in this sample may be carry-over from other donors' samples.

This chain joins TRBV7-8 and TRBJ2-5; D is uncertain. The CDR3 consists of 16 residues. Trimming took 5 bases from V and 4 from J, leaving 20 bases between them. From germline, CDR1 is SGHVS and CDR2 FQNEAQ. CDR3 nucleotide sequence: TGTGCCAGCAGCCTGAAAGCTACCTCCTTCCGAGAGACCCAGTACTTC. Its translation is CASSLKATSFRETQYF.

This clone has more than one count but fewer than ten. The chain employs TRBV5-1 and TRBJ2-7; 8 bases agree with TRBD1. The J segment lost 5 bases and the V segment lost 0 bases, leaving 4 bases of the junction unmatched. The CDR3 is 14 amino acids. Germline V gene lookup returns CDR1 SGHRS and CDR2 YFSETQ. CDR3 protein: CASSLASTGDEQYF. CDR3 bases: TGCGCCAGCAGCTTGGCTTCGACAGGGGACGAGCAGTACTTC.

This clone was observed a few times. The V call is TRBV2, the J call TRBJ1-1; D unresolved. Germline V gene sequence: CDR1 SNHLY, CDR2 FYNNEI. The CDR3 totals 12 residues. V lost 7 bases to trimming and J lost 0 bases, with 6 bases between them. The CDR3 loop is CASTLMNTEAFF. The CDR3, as DNA: TGTGCCAGCACCCTTATGAACACTGAAGCTTTCTTT.

The chain has TRBV28 and TRBJ2-5; 14 bases match TRBD2. Germline CDR1 MDHEN, CDR2 SYDVKM. The CDR3 extends over 15 amino acids. V shed 4 bases, J shed 5 bases, and the junction held 3 bases outside the gene matches. The CDR3 DNA follows: TGTGCCAGCAGTTCTGGACTAGCGGGAGGTGAGACCCAGTACTTC. Its translation: CASSSGLAGGETQYF.

This clone showed up just once. V is TRBV5-6 and J is TRBJ2-3, with a tentative D call TRBD1 (6 bases). This CDR3 has 14 amino acids. V was trimmed by 2 bases and J by 5 bases, leaving 12 bases between them. The germline CDR1 and CDR2 sequences are SGHDT and YYEEEE. CDR3 nucleotide sequence: TGTGCCAGCAGCTTAGGGTTCAGGGGAGATACGCAGTATTTT. The encoded protein is CASSLGFRGDTQYF.

The chain couples TRBV1 to TRBJ2-2; whether TRBD2, the table's D call, matches the DNA was not checked. TRBV1 is noted as a pseudogene. The CDR3 length is 20 residues. CDR3 DNA: TGCACCAGCAGCCAGGAACATGGGGAAAGGACTAGCGGGAGGCCCGGGGAGCTGTTTTTT. Encoded protein: CTSSQEHGERTSGRPGELFF.

The rearrangement uses TRBV7-9 and TRBJ2-1; 8 bases align to TRBD2. Germline loops: CDR1 SEHNR, CDR2 FQNEAQ (reference sequence). This CDR3 comprises 15 residues. J gave up 7 bases and V 1 base, and 6 bases lay outside the gene matches. The DNA for the CDR3 is TGTGCCAGCAGCTTAGTCGTCGGGAGGGGTAATGAGCAGTTCTTC. Translating gives CASSLVVGRGNEQFF.

The chain links TRBV28 to TRBJ2-3, with 15 bases matching TRBD2. The CDR3 contains 16 residues. Trimming took 5 bases from V and 2 from J; bases not matched to a gene: 2. The V gene's germline CDR1 is MDHEN and CDR2 SYDVKM. In DNA, the CDR3 is TGTGCCAGCAGTAGGACTAGCGGGAGGGCCACAGATACGCAGTATTTT. Protein sequence: CASSRTSGRATDTQYF.

V usage is TRBV7-3 and J usage is TRBJ2-1; tentatively, D is TRBD2 (6 bases). The CDR3 totals 13 residues. V was shortened by 5 bases and J by 6 bases, with 11 bases between the two germline ends. CDR1 and CDR2 (germline): SGHTA, FQGTGA. CDR3 amino acids: CASSPGGGNEQFF. In DNA, the CDR3 is TGTGCCAGCAGCCCCGGGGGTGGCAATGAGCAGTTCTTC.

This sequence joins TRBV28 and TRBJ1-4; the match to TRBD1 covers 12 bases. This CDR3 spans 20 amino acids. Per germline, CDR1 MDHEN and CDR2 SYDVKM. The J segment lost 1 base and the V segment lost 5 bases, leaving 14 bases of the junction unmatched. The CDR3 is CASSLGTGGNLLGTNEKLFF. The CDR3 nucleotides are TGTGCCAGCAGTCTCGGGACAGGGGGCAATTTGTTAGGAACTAATGAAAAACTGTTTTTT.

The gene calls are TRBV5-1 and TRBJ1-2, with D perhaps TRBD1 (5 bases). The germline V gene has CDR1 SGHRS and CDR2 YFSETQ. Trimming took 4 bases from V and 5 from J, leaving 15 bases between them. The CDR3 sequence is 14 residues long. The CDR3 coding sequence is TGCGCCAGCAGCCCAACAGGAAACTCGTATGGCTACACCTTC. Its protein product is CASSPTGNSYGYTF.

About this clone: A read error may be the cause here, since a much bigger clone is one base away. The same CDR3 arises from other DNA sequences in this sample as well. V is TRBV7-3 and J is TRBJ2-1; 10 nucleotides align to TRBD2. This CDR3 spans 15 amino acids. J lost 8 bases, V lost 6 bases, and 10 bases had no gene match. Germline CDR1 SGHTA, CDR2 FQGTGA. The CDR3 DNA follows: TGTGCCAGCAGTCCCGGGCTAGCGGGAGCCGATGAGCAGTTCTTC. Translated, it gives CASSPGLAGADEQFF.

V gene TRBV19 combines with J gene TRBJ2-1; 9 positions match TRBD2. CDR3 length: 16 amino acids. The V segment lost 5 bases and the J segment 7 bases; nucleotides outside the gene matches: 12. Germline V gene lookup returns CDR1 LNHDA and CDR2 SQIVND (reference sequence). The CDR3 region is CASSPGRGAGGNEQFF. The DNA of the CDR3 is TGTGCCAGTAGTCCAGGAAGAGGGGCGGGAGGGAATGAGCAGTTCTTC.

This clone appeared a single time. V usage is TRBV7-3 and J usage is TRBJ1-5; TRBD1 is a possible D gene (6 bases). Germline V gene lookup returns CDR1 SGHTA and CDR2 FQGTGA. Trimming pared 0 bases from V and 4 bases from J, leaving 19 bases between. The CDR3 covers 18 residues. CDR3 DNA: TGTGCCAGCAGCTTAACCCCTGACCGCCAGGGGCCAAATCAGCCCCAGCATTTT. Translated, it gives CASSLTPDRQGPNQPQHF.

The gene calls are TRBV28 and TRBJ1-5; TRBD1 matches at 7 bases. The V and J ends lost 5 bases and 0 bases, in that order; junction bases with no gene match: 13. This CDR3 comprises 18 residues. The germline V gene has CDR1 MDHEN and CDR2 SYDVKM. CDR3 region: CASSQGQKINYSNQPQHF. The CDR3 DNA reads as TGTGCCAGCAGTCAGGGACAGAAAATAAACTATAGCAATCAGCCCCAGCATTTT.

The chain is built from TRBV4-1 and TRBJ1-2; D uncertain. Germline values: CDR1 MGHRA, CDR2 YSYEKL. The germline V and J ends were trimmed by 4 bases and 3 bases, with 9 bases remaining between them. CDR3 size: 13 residues. CDR3 protein: CASSRRRDYGYTF. CDR3 DNA: TGCGCCAGCAGCCGTCGGAGAGACTATGGCTACACCTTC.